Listed below are T cell receptor beta chains from one sample, sequenced in a study of T cells in Graves' hyperthyroidism and ophthalmopathy. TCRdb analysed the multiplex PCR reads with MiXCR anew, one entry per CDR3 protein. The sample holds 750,000 to 900,000 distinct CDR3 sequences; roughly 40% are singletons and the top ten take 8.9%. The sample taken for sequencing was blood. The origin of the receptors is a young man with Graves' hyperthyroidism. Each CDR3 is given with its conserved first and last residue. A D gene is named only where the DNA matches it firmly. Clone size, where shown, is once, few, many, or a class for clones that have expanded.

clone size	J gene	D gene	V gene	CDR3 protein	CDR3 DNA
many	TRBJ1-3	TRBD1	TRBV10-2	CASKGTDGNTIYF	TGCGCCAGCAAAGGGACAGACGGAAACACCATATATTTT
many	TRBJ1-4	NA	TRBV7-8	CASSHARINEKLFF	TGTGCCAGCAGCCACGCCAGGATTAATGAAAAACTGTTTTTT
many	TRBJ2-5	NA	TRBV29-1	CSVPGHNRQETQYF	TGCAGCGTTCCGGGCCACAACCGACAAGAGACCCAGTACTTC
NA	TRBJ1-5	NA	TRBV20-1	CSASSGGNNNQPQHF	TGCAGTGCTAGCTCTGGGGGGAACAACAATCAGCCCCAGCATTTT
NA	TRBJ1-5	NA	TRBV4-2	CASSQDDETVANQPQHF	TGTGCCAGCAGCCAAGATGACGAGACCGTGGCAAATCAGCCCCAGCATTTT
NA	TRBJ1-6	NA	TRBV25-1	CASSESQGNSPLHF	TGTGCCAGCAGTGAATCCCAGGGGAATTCACCCCTCCACTTT
NA	TRBJ2-5	NA	TRBV12-3/TRBV12-4	CASSLLASSQETQYF	TGTGCCAGCAGTTTACTCGCTAGCAGCCAAGAGACCCAGTACTTC
NA	TRBJ1-3	NA	TRBV25-1	CAINGRTHAGNTIYF	TGTGCCATCAATGGCCGGACGCACGCTGGAAACACCATATATTTT
NA	TRBJ1-1	NA	TRBV28	CASSFWKTEAFF	TGTGCCAGCAGTTTTTGGAAAACTGAAGCTTTCTTT
NA	TRBJ1-1	NA	TRBV2	CASSEVGGSDSNTEAFF	TGTGCCAGCAGTGAAGTGGGGGGCAGTGATTCGAACACTGAAGCTTTCTTT
many	TRBJ1-1	NA	TRBV29-1	CSVDTEAFF	TGCAGCGTTGACACTGAAGCTTTCTTT
few	TRBJ2-5	TRBD1	TRBV5-1	CASSLGTGTETQYF	TGCGCCAGCAGCCTAGGGACAGGGACTGAGACCCAGTACTTC
NA	TRBJ1-1	NA	TRBV9	CANSGGVERSEAFF	TGTGCCAACAGCGGAGGGGTCGAACGCTCTGAAGCTTTCTTC
NA	TRBJ2-5	TRBD2	TRBV9	CASSTPGLAVQETQYF	TGTGCCAGCAGCACCCCCGGACTAGCGGTACAAGAGACCCAGTACTTC
many	TRBJ1-2	NA	TRBV2	CASTVGGGALVYGYTF	TGTGCCAGCACCGTTGGCGGGGGGGCCTTGGTCTATGGCTACACCTTC
NA	TRBJ1-2	TRBD1	TRBV7-9	CASSFPRQGGYGYTF	TGTGCCAGCAGCTTCCCTAGGCAGGGGGGCTATGGCTACACCTTC
few	TRBJ2-7	NA	TRBV11-3	CASSRSAQGIGEQYF	TGTGCCAGCAGCCGTTCGGCACAGGGAATCGGCGAGCAGTACTTC
many	TRBJ1-1	TRBD1	TRBV10-3	CAISSSQGSTEAFF	TGTGCCATCAGCTCATCACAGGGGTCCACTGAAGCTTTCTTT
NA	TRBJ2-7	NA	TRBV7-3	CASSSGLPGEQYF	TGTGCCAGCAGCTCGGGACTCCCGGGGGAGCAGTACTTC
many	TRBJ1-2	NA	TRBV29-1	CSVSLGREGIGYTF	TGCAGCGTTTCCTTAGGCAGGGAAGGGATCGGCTACACCTTC
NA	TRBJ2-5	TRBD2	TRBV24-1	CATSDSRTSGGRVDQYF	TGTGCCACCAGTGATTCTCGGACTAGCGGGGGAAGGGTGGACCAGTACTTC
NA	TRBJ1-2	NA	TRBV4-1	CANSQRTTFGGYTF	TGCGCCAACAGCCAGCGGACGACGTTTGGGGGCTACACCTTC
NA	TRBJ2-7	NA	TRBV25-1	CASSQGDVLAYEQYF	TGCGCCAGCAGCCAAGGGGACGTGTTAGCCTACGAGCAGTACTTC